A selection of T cell receptor beta chains follows, all from one sample in a study of Graves' ophthalmopathy and Graves' hyperthyroidism. One entry per CDR3 protein, called by TCRdb with MiXCR from the multiplex PCR reads. The sample holds hundreds of thousands of distinct CDR3 sequences, roughly 20% seen once. The sample was peripheral blood. These receptor sequences come from a woman aged 18-35 years with stable Graves' hyperthyroidism. The CDR3 runs from the conserved cysteine through the conserved F or W. A D gene is named only where the DNA matches it firmly. Clone size is shown for a subset of rows, as once, few, many or a class of expanded clone.

d_call j_call v_call clone_size cdr3_aa cdr3_nt
- TRBJ2-7 TRBV20-1 many CSANSVAVSSEQYF TGCAGTGCTAATAGCGTAGCGGTTTCCAGCGAGCAGTACTTC
TRBD1 TRBJ1-1 TRBV27 - CASSGQDDTEAFF TGTGCCAGCAGTGGACAGGACGACACTGAAGCTTTCTTT
- TRBJ2-2 TRBV7-2 many CASSLVGLYTGELFF TGTGCCAGCAGCTTAGTCGGTCTCTACACCGGGGAGCTGTTTTTT
- TRBJ1-2 TRBV27 few CARVRKRTNYGYTF TGTGCCAGGGTTCGGAAACGCACTAACTATGGCTACACCTTC
- TRBJ2-7 TRBV7-9 many CASSLNGWNSYEQYF TGTGCCAGCAGCTTAAACGGGTGGAACTCCTACGAGCAGTACTTC
TRBD2 TRBJ2-7 TRBV7-2 many CASRYLAGEPEQYF TGTGCCAGCAGATACTTAGCGGGAGAACCCGAGCAGTACTTC
TRBD1 TRBJ2-2 TRBV6-1 many CASRPPRQGAGELFF TGTGCCAGCAGGCCCCCGAGACAGGGTGCCGGGGAGCTGTTTTTT
- TRBJ2-4 TRBV18 - CASSPFPQQAKNIQYF TGTGCCAGCTCACCATTCCCCCAACAAGCCAAAAACATTCAGTACTTC
TRBD2 TRBJ2-1 TRBV11-2 - CASSETGLVSNEQFF TGTGCCAGCAGCGAAACGGGACTAGTTAGCAATGAGCAGTTCTTC
- TRBJ2-7 TRBV20-1 few CSAGGLTYEQYF TGCAGTGCCGGGGGACTCACCTACGAGCAGTACTTC
- TRBJ2-5 TRBV5-1 many CASSSLTGETQYF TGCGCCAGCAGCTCCCTCACCGGGGAGACCCAGTACTTC
- TRBJ2-5 TRBV20-1 many CSARDRLVGQETQYF TGCAGTGCTAGAGATAGACTAGTTGGTCAAGAGACCCAGTACTTC
- TRBJ2-5 TRBV11-2 many CASSLSFDRRGEETQYF TGTGCCAGCAGCTTGAGTTTTGACAGAAGGGGCGAAGAGACCCAGTACTTC
TRBD2 TRBJ2-5 TRBV20-1 many CSAGTSGRGETQYF TGCAGTGCTGGGACTAGCGGGAGGGGAGAGACCCAGTACTTC
- TRBJ1-5 TRBV12-3/TRBV12-4 many CASSFNGGSNQPQHF TGTGCCAGCAGTTTTAACGGGGGTAGCAATCAGCCCCAGCATTTT
- TRBJ2-5 TRBV20-1 many CSAREAPGGRETQYF TGCAGTGCTAGAGAAGCCCCTGGAGGGCGCGAGACCCAGTACTTC
TRBD2 TRBJ2-4 TRBV11-2 - CASSLGGELGLAGVGGNIKYF TGTGCCAGCAGCTTAGGTGGAGAGCTTGGGCTAGCGGGAGTGGGCGGAAACATTAAGTACTTC
TRBD1 TRBJ2-7 TRBV20-1 - CSARDYRGLYEQYF TGCAGTGCTAGAGATTACAGGGGGCTCTACGAGCAGTACTTC
- TRBJ1-5 TRBV19 many CASSRTAYSNQPQHF TGTGCCAGTAGTCGGACAGCGTATAGCAATCAGCCCCAGCATTTT
TRBD1 TRBJ2-5 TRBV19 many CASSPDRGREETQYF TGTGCCAGTAGTCCTGACAGGGGGCGTGAGGAGACCCAGTACTTC
TRBD1 TRBJ1-5 TRBV6-1 many CATEDRADGNQPQHF TGTGCCACCGAGGACAGGGCCGATGGCAATCAGCCCCAGCATTTT
- TRBJ1-1 TRBV5-1 many CASSHLDTGNTEAFF TGCGCCAGCAGCCACCTCGACACGGGGAACACTGAAGCTTTCTTT
- TRBJ1-5 TRBV25-1 many CASSGRDMNQPQHF TGTGCCAGCAGCGGTCGGGACATGAATCAGCCCCAGCATTTT
- TRBJ2-7 TRBV14 many CASSQARVQYF TGTGCCAGCAGCCAAGCGCGGGTGCAGTACTTC